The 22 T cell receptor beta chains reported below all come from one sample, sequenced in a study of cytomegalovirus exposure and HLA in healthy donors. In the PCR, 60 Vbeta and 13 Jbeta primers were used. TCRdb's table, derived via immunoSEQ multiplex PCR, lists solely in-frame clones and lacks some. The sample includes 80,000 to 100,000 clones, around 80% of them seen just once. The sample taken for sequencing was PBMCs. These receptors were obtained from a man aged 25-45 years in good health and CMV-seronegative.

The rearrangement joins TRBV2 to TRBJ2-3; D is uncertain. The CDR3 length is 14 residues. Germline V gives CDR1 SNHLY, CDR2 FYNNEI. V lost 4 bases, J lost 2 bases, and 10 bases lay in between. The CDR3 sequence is CASSGWVATDTQYF. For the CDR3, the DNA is TGTGCCAGCAGTGGTTGGGTAGCCACAGATACGCAGTATTTT.

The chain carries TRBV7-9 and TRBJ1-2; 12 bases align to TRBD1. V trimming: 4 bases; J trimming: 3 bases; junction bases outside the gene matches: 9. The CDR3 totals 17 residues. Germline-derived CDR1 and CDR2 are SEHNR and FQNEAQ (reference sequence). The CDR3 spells CASSSGTGGRGDYGYTF. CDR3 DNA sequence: TGTGCCAGCAGCTCCGGGACAGGGGGCCGAGGGGACTATGGCTACACCTTC.

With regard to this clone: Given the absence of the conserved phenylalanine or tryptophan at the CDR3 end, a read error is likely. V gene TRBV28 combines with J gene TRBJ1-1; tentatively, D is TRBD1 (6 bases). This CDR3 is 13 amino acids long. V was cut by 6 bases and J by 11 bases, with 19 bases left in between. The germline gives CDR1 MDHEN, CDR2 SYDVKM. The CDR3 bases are TGTGCCAGCAGGGATCTCCCAGGGCAGGGGGCTTTCTCT. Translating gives CASRDLPGQGAFS.

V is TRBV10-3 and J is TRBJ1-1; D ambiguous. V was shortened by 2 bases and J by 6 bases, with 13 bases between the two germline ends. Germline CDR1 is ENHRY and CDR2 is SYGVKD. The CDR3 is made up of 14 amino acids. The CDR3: CAISEIQPKAEAFF. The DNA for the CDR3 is TGTGCCATCAGTGAGATACAGCCGAAGGCTGAAGCTTTCTTT.

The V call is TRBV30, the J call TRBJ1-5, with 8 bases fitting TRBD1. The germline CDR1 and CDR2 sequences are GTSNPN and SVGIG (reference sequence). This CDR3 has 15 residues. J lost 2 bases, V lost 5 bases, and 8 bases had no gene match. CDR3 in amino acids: CAWGQGVIGNQPQHF. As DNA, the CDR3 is TGTGCCTGGGGACAGGGAGTGATAGGCAATCAGCCCCAGCATTTT.

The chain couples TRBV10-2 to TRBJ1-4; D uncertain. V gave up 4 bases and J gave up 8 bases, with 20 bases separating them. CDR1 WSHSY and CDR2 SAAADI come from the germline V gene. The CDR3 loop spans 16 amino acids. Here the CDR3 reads CASSGAPFGGREKLFF. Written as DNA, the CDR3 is TGCGCCAGCAGTGGAGCCCCGTTTGGAGGGAGGGAAAAACTGTTTTTT.

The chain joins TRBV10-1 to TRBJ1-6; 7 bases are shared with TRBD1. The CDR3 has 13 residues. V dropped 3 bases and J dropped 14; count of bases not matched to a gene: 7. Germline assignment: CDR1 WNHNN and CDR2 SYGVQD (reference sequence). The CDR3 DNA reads TGCGCCAGCAGTGACAGGCTAACAGGGGCCCTCCACTTT. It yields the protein CASSDRLTGALHF.

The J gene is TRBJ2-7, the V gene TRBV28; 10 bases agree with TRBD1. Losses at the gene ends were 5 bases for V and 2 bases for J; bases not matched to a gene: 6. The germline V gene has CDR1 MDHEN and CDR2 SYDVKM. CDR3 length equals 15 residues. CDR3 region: CASSMDRGSAYEQYF. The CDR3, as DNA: TGTGCCAGCAGTATGGACAGGGGGTCGGCCTACGAGCAGTACTTC.

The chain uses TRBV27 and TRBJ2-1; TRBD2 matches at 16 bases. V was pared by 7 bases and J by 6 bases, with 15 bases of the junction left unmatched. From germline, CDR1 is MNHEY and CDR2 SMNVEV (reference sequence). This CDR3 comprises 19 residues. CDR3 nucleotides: TGTGCCAGCACCCTAGGGGGACTAGCGGGGGGGTCTGAGATCAATGAGCAGTTCTTC. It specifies CASTLGGLAGGSEINEQFF.

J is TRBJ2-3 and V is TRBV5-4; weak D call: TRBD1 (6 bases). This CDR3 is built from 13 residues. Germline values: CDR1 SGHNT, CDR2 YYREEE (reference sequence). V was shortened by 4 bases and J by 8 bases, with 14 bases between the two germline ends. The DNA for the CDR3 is TGTGCCAGCAGCGTACAGGGTAGGGGTACGCAGTATTTT. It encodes CASSVQGRGTQYF.

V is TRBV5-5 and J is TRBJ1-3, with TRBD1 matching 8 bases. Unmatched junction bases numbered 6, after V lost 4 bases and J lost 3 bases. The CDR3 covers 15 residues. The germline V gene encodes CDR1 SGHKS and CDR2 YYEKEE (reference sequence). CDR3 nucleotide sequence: TGTGCCAGCAGCCCGGGACAGGAGAATGGAAACACCATATATTTT. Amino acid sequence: CASSPGQENGNTIYF.

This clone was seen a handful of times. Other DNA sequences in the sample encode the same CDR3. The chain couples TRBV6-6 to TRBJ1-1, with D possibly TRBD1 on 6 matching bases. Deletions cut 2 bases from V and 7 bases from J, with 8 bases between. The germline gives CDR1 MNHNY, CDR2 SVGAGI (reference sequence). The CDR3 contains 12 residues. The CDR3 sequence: CASSYLDSEAFF. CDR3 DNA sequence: TGTGCCAGCAGTTACCTGGACAGTGAAGCTTTCTTT.

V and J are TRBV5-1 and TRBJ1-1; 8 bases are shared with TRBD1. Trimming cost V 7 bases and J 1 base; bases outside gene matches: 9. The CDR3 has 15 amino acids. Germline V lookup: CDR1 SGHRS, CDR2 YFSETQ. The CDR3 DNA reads TGCGCCAGCGGAGGTACAGGGGGGCCGAACACTGAAGCTTTCTTT. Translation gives CASGGTGGPNTEAFF.

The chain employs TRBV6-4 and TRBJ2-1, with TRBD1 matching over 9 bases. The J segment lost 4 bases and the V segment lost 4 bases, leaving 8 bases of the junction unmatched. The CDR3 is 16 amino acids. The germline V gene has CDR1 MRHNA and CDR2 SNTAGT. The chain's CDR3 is CASSVNLGQGYNEQFF. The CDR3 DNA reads TGTGCCAGCAGTGTTAACTTGGGACAGGGTTACAATGAGCAGTTCTTC.

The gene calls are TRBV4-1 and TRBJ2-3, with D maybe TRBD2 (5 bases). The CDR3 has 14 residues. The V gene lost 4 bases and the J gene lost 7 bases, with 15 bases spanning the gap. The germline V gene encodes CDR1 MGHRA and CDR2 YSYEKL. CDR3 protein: CASSRGFLEYTQYF. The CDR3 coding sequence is TGCGCCAGCAGCCGCGGGTTTCTGGAATATACGCAGTATTTT.

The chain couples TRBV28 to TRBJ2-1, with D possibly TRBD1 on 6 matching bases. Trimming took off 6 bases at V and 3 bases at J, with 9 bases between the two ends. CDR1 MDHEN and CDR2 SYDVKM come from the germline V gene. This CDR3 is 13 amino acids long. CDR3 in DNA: TGTGCCAGCAGGACGGACAGCTACAATGAGCAGTTCTTC. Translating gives CASRTDSYNEQFF.

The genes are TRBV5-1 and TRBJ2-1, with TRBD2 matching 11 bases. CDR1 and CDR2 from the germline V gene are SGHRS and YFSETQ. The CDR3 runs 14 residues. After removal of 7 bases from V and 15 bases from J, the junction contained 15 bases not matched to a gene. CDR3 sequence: CASRPMTSGAVRFF. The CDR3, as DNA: TGCGCCAGCCGCCCAATGACTAGCGGGGCGGTAAGGTTCTTC.

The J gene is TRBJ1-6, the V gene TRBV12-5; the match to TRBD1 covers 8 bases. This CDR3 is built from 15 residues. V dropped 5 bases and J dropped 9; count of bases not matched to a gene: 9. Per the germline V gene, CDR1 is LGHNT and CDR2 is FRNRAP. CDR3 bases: TGTGCTAGTGGTATCGGACAGGGAGGCGCTTCACCCCTCCACTTT. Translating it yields CASGIGQGGASPLHF.

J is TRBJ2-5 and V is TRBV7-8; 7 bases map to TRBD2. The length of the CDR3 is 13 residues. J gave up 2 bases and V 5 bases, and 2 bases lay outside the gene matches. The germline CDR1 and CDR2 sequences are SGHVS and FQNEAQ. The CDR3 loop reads CASSAAGQETQYF. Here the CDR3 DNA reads TGTGCCAGCAGCGCAGCGGGACAAGAGACCCAGTACTTC.

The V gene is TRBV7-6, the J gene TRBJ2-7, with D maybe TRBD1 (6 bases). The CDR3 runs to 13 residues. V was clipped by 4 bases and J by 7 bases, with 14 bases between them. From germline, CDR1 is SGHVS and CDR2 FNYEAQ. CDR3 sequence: CASSYSRGREQYF. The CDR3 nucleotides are TGTGCCAGCAGCTACAGCAGGGGTCGGGAGCAGTACTTC.

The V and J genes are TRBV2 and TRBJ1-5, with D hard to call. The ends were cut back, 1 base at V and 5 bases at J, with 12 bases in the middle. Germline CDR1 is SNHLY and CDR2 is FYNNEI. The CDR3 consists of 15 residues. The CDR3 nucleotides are TGTGCCAGCAGTGAAGAGGTGTACAGCTATCAGCCCCAGCATTTT. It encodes CASSEEVYSYQPQHF.

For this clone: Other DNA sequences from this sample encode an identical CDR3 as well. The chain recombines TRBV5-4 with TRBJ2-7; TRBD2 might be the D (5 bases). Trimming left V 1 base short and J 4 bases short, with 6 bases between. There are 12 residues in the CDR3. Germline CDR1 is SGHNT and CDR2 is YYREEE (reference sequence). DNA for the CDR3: TGTGCCAGCAGCTTGAGAGGGTACGAGCAGTACTTC. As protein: CASSLRGYEQYF.